This T cell receptor beta chain was retrieved from a study of regulatory T cells in long-lasting Graves disease. Germline V gene data show CDR1 as SGDLS and CDR2 as YYNGEE. The V end was cut by 3 bases, the J end by 5 bases, with 9 bases between. The CDR3 runs 13 residues. This clonotype came up a few times. Arm-PCR of CDR3 regions and iRepertoire HTBI primers were used to build TCR beta libraries. Each CDR3 protein gets one entry after TCRdb re-called the multiplex PCR reads with MiXCR. Altogether around 500,000 distinct CDR3 sequences are present, about 11% being singletons, with the ten largest covering more than 8%. Time point described: newly diagnosed GD, antithyroid drugs for less than 3 months. PBMC-derived RNA was used for the TCR library. Separately, the same data were catalogued under a study of T cells in Graves' hyperthyroidism and ophthalmopathy.

The starting material was peripheral blood mononuclear cells (PBMCs), obtained at new diagnosis, from a patient treated with antithyroid drugs. This receptor was obtained from a woman younger than 45 with Graves disease. V gene TRBV9 combines with J gene TRBJ2-1, with D perhaps TRBD1 (6 bases). The CDR3 DNA sequence: TGTGCCAGCAGCGCAGGGGACAACAATGAGCAGTTCTTC. Residues: CASSAGDNNEQFF.